A single sample gave rise to the 8 T cell receptor beta chains below, sequenced in a study of long-term antiretroviral therapy in people with HIV. Sequencing relied on immunoSEQ assay v3.0, run at survey level. Method: immunoSEQ multiplex PCR; TCRdb's copy keeps in-frame clones and lacks some. The table shows roughly 15,000 clones, with approximately 91% occurring only once. This specimen was unsorted PBMCs, taken 0.6 years after starting antiretroviral therapy. These receptors originate from a woman aged 40 to 55 with HIV.

V is TRBV2 and J is TRBJ2-7; 8 bases line up with TRBD2. Germline V gives CDR1 SNHLY, CDR2 FYNNEI. V lost 5 bases to trimming and J lost 4 bases; unmatched junction nucleotides: 10. The CDR3 sequence is 15 residues long. CDR3 sequence: CASSLLGGASYEQYF. For the CDR3, the DNA is TGTGCCAGCAGTCTTCTCGGGGGGGCCTCTTACGAGCAGTACTTC.

This chain joins TRBV29-1 and TRBJ1-2; no clear D. CDR1 is SQVTM, CDR2 ANQGSEA, per germline. Between the trimmed V and J ends, which lost 0 bases and 7 bases, there was a span of 9 bases. The CDR3 sequence is 12 residues long. The CDR3 nucleotides are TGCAGCGTTGAAGACGAAAGTCTTGGCTACACCTTC. It codes for CSVEDESLGYTF.

The chain recombines TRBV6-6 with TRBJ2-3, with D hard to call. Germline loops: CDR1 MNHNY, CDR2 SVGAGI (reference sequence). The CDR3 length is 16 residues. V was pared by 0 bases and J by 2 bases, with 12 bases between. The CDR3 spells CASSYSRGLYTDTQYF. The CDR3 DNA is TGTGCCAGCAGTTACTCGCGAGGCCTTTACACAGATACGCAGTATTTT.

V is TRBV7-3 and J is TRBJ2-6, with unresolved D. V was trimmed by 5 bases and J by 1 base, leaving 9 bases between them. The germline CDR1 and CDR2 sequences are SGHTA and FQGTGA. CDR3 length: 15 residues. CDR3 sequence (DNA): TGTGCCAGCAGCCCAGCGCCTTCTGGGGCCAACGTCCTGACTTTC. Protein sequence: CASSPAPSGANVLTF.

J is TRBJ2-3 and V is TRBV14; 7 positions match TRBD1. CDR1 is SGHDN, CDR2 FVKESK, per germline. This CDR3 is 14 amino acids long. Trimming removed 4 bases from V and 4 bases from J; junction bases left unmatched: 5. DNA of the CDR3: TGTGCCAGCAGCCCGTTAACAGGGGCAGATACGCAGTATTTT. It encodes CASSPLTGADTQYF.

The CDR3 spells CASSSGLAGGPTVRETQYF. The CDR3 region has the DNA TGTGCCAGTAGTAGCGGACTAGCGGGGGGCCCGACCGTGAGAGAGACCCAGTACTTC. The J gene is TRBJ2-5, the V gene TRBV19; 14 nucleotides align to TRBD2. The CDR3 covers 19 residues. The V and J ends lost 4 bases and 4 bases, in that order; junction bases with no gene match: 14. The V gene's germline CDR1 is LNHDA and CDR2 SQIVND (reference sequence).

This chain uses TRBV7-2 with TRBJ2-1, with 11 nucleotides matching TRBD1. Unmatched junction bases numbered 1, after V lost 3 bases and J lost 3 bases. The V gene's germline CDR1 is SGHTA and CDR2 FQGNSA. This CDR3 comprises 15 residues. The CDR3 loop reads CASSLDRGLYNEQFF. The DNA of the CDR3 is TGTGCCAGCAGCTTGGACAGGGGGCTCTACAATGAGCAGTTCTTC.

This chain links TRBV7-9 with TRBJ1-2, with a weak D call TRBD1 (6 bases). The CDR3 extends over 16 amino acids. Germline V gene lookup returns CDR1 SEHNR and CDR2 FQNEAQ (reference sequence). The V end was cut by 4 bases, the J end by 0 bases, with 15 bases between. The CDR3 sequence is CASSSGYRAPNYGYTF. DNA of the CDR3: TGTGCCAGCAGCTCAGGCTACAGGGCCCCTAACTATGGCTACACCTTC. Looking up the rest from reference TRBV7-9 and TRBJ1-2 gives the full variable domain: DTGVSQNPRHKITKRGQNVTFRCDPISEHNRLYWYRQTLGQGPEFLTYFQNEAQLEKSRLLSDRFSAERPKGSFSTLEIQRTEQGDSAMYLCASSSGYRAPNYGYTFGSGTRLTVV.